This T cell receptor beta chain was profiled in a study of blood T cell repertoires in COVID-19. CDR1 SGHAT and CDR2 FQNNGV come from the germline V gene. V shed 4 bases, J shed 2 bases, and the junction held 5 bases outside the gene matches. The CDR3 has 15 residues. Profiling relied on immunoSEQ multiplex PCR, and the TCRdb table lists in-frame clones only, not all of them. The sample consists of roughly 570,000 clones, around 90% of them appearing once. The chain carries TRBV11-2 and TRBJ1-3, with 7 bases that match TRBD1. This clonotype originated in a woman aged 45-59 years with COVID-19, enrolled during active disease. The sequenced sample consisted of peripheral blood. The CDR3 spells CASSSGGWTGNTIYF. For the CDR3, the DNA is TGTGCCAGCAGCTCAGGGGGGTGGACTGGAAACACCATATATTTT.